This T cell receptor (beta chain) was recovered during a study of cytomegalovirus exposure and HLA in healthy donors. General study results and limits: Data from an earlier analysis indicated that most TCR beta V segments were productive either about 87% or about 30% of the time. Later analysis demonstrated an association between a missense DCLRE1C variant and TCR beta V- and J-gene trimming. About 180 TCR beta chains were listed as cytomegalovirus-associated. In a later analysis, HLA-associated TCR beta chains were more clonally expanded than equally common others.

PCR was performed using 60 Vbeta and 13 Jbeta primers. The table came from immunoSEQ multiplex PCR; TCRdb's copy has only in-frame clones and leaves some out. Of roughly 230,000 clones listed, approximately 91% are singletons. Notes on this clone: The target antigen is unknown.

This receptor was taken from a girl aged 2 to 9 in good health and CMV-seronegative. Sequencing was performed on PBMCs.

The CDR3 bases are TGCGCCAGCAGCCAGGCGACCCTTACTAGCGCCAGCGCCTCCTACAATGAGCAGTTCTTC. Its translation: CASSQATLTSASASYNEQFF. This chain connects TRBV4-1 to TRBJ2-1; TRBD2 matches 7 bases. Germline CDR1 is MGHRA and CDR2 is YSYEKL. CDR3 length: 20 residues. V was pared by 3 bases and J by 0 bases, with 17 bases of the junction left unmatched.